These 8 T cell receptor beta chains came from one sample sequenced in a study of early T cells in non-severe SARS-CoV-2 infection (dated by TCRdb to about 2021). The library was generated by 5' RACE. Sequencer: NextSeq 500. TCRdb trimmed public reads at Q25 via fastp, called clones via MiXCR and kept in-frame beta chains. When rows share a CDR3 protein, they turn into one entry using the most common DNA and genes. The sample has roughly 51,000 distinct CDR3 sequences on record, around a tenth of them singletons. 7.5% to 9% of the sample goes to the ten largest clones. Specimen: whole blood. The source of these receptors is an adult who was a healthcare worker with PCR-confirmed SARS-CoV-2 infection or an uninfected control (not recorded which).

The rearrangement links TRBV20-1 to TRBJ2-3; D call uncertain. The CDR3 length is 15 residues. CDR1 is DFQATT, CDR2 SNEGSKA, per germline (reference sequence). Trimming cost V 0 bases and J 1 base, with 11 bases left between them. The CDR3 protein is CSARDPSKGTDTQYF. The CDR3 region has the DNA TGCAGTGCTAGAGATCCCAGTAAGGGCACAGATACGCAGTATTTT.

This clonotype was observed a few times. V gene TRBV28 combines with J gene TRBJ2-3; 10 nucleotides agree with TRBD2. Germline trimming cut 3 bases from V and 1 base from J; bases unmatched to any gene: 1. This CDR3 spans 15 amino acids. CDR1 is MDHEN and CDR2 is SYDVKM in the germline V gene. CDR3 amino acids: CASSFGTSGTDTQYF. CDR3 DNA: TGTGCCAGCAGTTTCGGGACTAGCGGCACAGATACGCAGTATTTT.

This clonotype was seen many times. The chain combines TRBV20-1 with TRBJ2-3, with 12 bases identical to TRBD2. From germline, CDR1 is DFQATT and CDR2 SNEGSKA (reference sequence). CDR3 length: 15 residues. V shed 3 bases and J 5 bases; nucleotides not matched to a gene: 6. The CDR3 here is CSASVLAGGGDTQYF. DNA for the CDR3: TGCAGTGCTAGCGTGCTAGCGGGAGGGGGAGATACGCAGTATTTT.

The rearrangement uses TRBV28 and TRBJ1-2; no firm D call. In germline, CDR1 is MDHEN, CDR2 SYDVKM. Trimming pared 1 base from V and 7 bases from J, leaving 4 bases between. This CDR3 spans 11 amino acids. This CDR3 is CASSLFRGYTF. In nucleotides, the CDR3 is TGTGCCAGCAGTTTATTTCGTGGCTACACCTTC.

The V and J genes are TRBV6-6 and TRBJ1-1; 7 nucleotides line up with TRBD1. Trimming at V came to 5 bases and at J to 2 bases, leaving 8 bases not matched to a gene. The CDR3 runs 15 residues. CDR1 is MNHNY and CDR2 is SVGAGI in the germline V gene (reference sequence). As DNA, the CDR3 is TGTGCCAGCAGTCCCCTGGGACAGACCAACACTGAAGCTTTCTTT. Its protein product is CASSPLGQTNTEAFF.

This clonotype was observed at least ten times. The chain uses TRBV5-1 and TRBJ2-2; tentatively, D is TRBD2 (5 bases). Germline V gene sequence: CDR1 SGHRS, CDR2 YFSETQ. Trimming stripped 3 bases from V and 3 bases from J, with 15 bases between. The CDR3 spans 16 residues. CDR3 sequence reads: CASSSSRRADTGELFF. The CDR3 bases are TGCGCCAGCAGCTCCTCTAGGCGGGCGGACACCGGGGAGCTGTTTTTT.

In its sample, this clonotype was seen many times. This chain links TRBV7-9 with TRBJ2-5, with 7 bases matching TRBD2. CDR1 is SEHNR, CDR2 FQNEAQ, per germline (reference sequence). V shed 6 bases, J shed 5 bases, and the junction held 9 bases outside the gene matches. CDR3 length: 14 amino acids. The CDR3 nucleotides are TGTGCCAGCAGTTTAAGCGGGAACTGGGAGACCCAGTACTTC. This gives the protein CASSLSGNWETQYF.

The chain combines TRBV12-3 or TRBV12-4 with TRBJ1-2; D uncertain. The CDR3 length is 11 residues. V lost 3 bases and J lost 8, with 7 bases in between. The CDR3 DNA is TGTGCCAGCAGTTTCGGGTTAGGCTACACCTTC. This sequence encodes CASSFGLGYTF.